These 32 T cell receptor beta chains were all obtained from the same sample, sequenced in a study of human T cells and chemical hapten exposure. The sample's time point: pre-sensitization, week 0. Described treatment: therapeutic diphenylcyclopropenone sensitization with weekly scalp DPC. TCRdb re-called the RACE reads through MiXCR, storing one row per CDR3 protein. The sample holds more than 300,000 distinct CDR3 sequences; 4.5% to 7% are singletons and the top ten take less than 9%. Source: whole blood, taken in connection with sensitization to the hapten diphenylcyclopropenone (DPC). The receptors were gathered from a woman in her late teens or twenties with alopecia areata. Some clones in this sample may be carry-over from other donors' samples.

This clonotype was picked up many times. The chain carries TRBV4-1 and TRBJ1-1, with unresolved D. Trimming took 3 bases from V and 2 from J, leaving 10 bases between them. The CDR3 has 14 amino acids. Germline V gives CDR1 MGHRA, CDR2 YSYEKL. CDR3 nucleotide sequence: TGCGCCAGCAGCCAGGTCGGCGTCAACACTGAAGCTTTCTTT. Its translation is CASSQVGVNTEAFF.

This clonotype was found a few times. The chain carries TRBV5-1 and TRBJ2-5; possibly TRBD1 for D (6 bases). CDR1 SGHRS and CDR2 YFSETQ come from the germline V gene. With 0 bases removed from V and 5 bases from J, the gap between germline ends came to 14 bases. The CDR3 is 15 residues long. CDR3 sequence reads: CASSLEGGTGETQYF. The CDR3 nucleotides are TGCGCCAGCAGCTTGGAAGGGGGAACGGGGGAGACCCAGTACTTC.

V gene TRBV24-1 combines with J gene TRBJ2-3, with unresolved D. The CDR3 length is 12 residues. The V end was cut by 3 bases, the J end by 6 bases, with 6 bases between. Germline loops: CDR1 KGHDR, CDR2 SFDVKD. CDR3 loop: CATSDGRDTQYF. In nucleotides, the CDR3 is TGTGCCACCAGTGATGGCCGGGATACGCAGTATTTT.

This clonotype appeared a few times. The chain carries TRBV20-1 and TRBJ2-2; 7 bases agree with TRBD2. The CDR3 sequence is 17 residues long. The germline gives CDR1 DFQATT, CDR2 SNEGSKA (reference sequence). The J segment lost 3 bases and the V segment lost 0 bases, leaving 10 bases of the junction unmatched. The CDR3 DNA reads TGCAGTGCTAGAGATTTGGGAGGGGTTCGCGACACCGGGGAGCTGTTTTTT. As protein: CSARDLGGVRDTGELFF.

This clonotype was found a few times. DNA of the CDR3: TGTGCCAGCAGCCCGGGGATAGATACGCAGTATTTT. Translated, it gives CASSPGIDTQYF. This chain uses TRBV27 with TRBJ2-3, with D possibly TRBD2 on 5 matching bases. V dropped 6 bases and J dropped 5 bases, with 9 bases sitting between them. Germline CDR1 and CDR2: MNHEY and SMNVEV (reference sequence). The CDR3 loop spans 12 amino acids.

This clonotype was seen repeatedly, ten times or more. V is TRBV7-9 and J is TRBJ1-3, with D unclear. The CDR3 spans 14 residues. Trimming took 3 bases from V and 1 from J, leaving 7 bases between them. CDR1 is SEHNR, CDR2 FQNEAQ, per germline (reference sequence). The chain's CDR3 is CASSFPVSGNTIYF. The CDR3 nucleotides are TGTGCCAGCAGCTTTCCAGTTTCTGGAAACACCATATATTTT.

This clonotype was seen more than once but under ten times. This chain links TRBV13 with TRBJ2-7; D possibly uses TRBD1 or TRBD2 (5 bases each). Trimming shortened V by 5 bases and J by 0 bases, and 11 bases separated the two germline ends. The length of the CDR3 is 14 residues. Germline-derived CDR1 and CDR2 are PRHDT and FYEKMQ (reference sequence). CDR3 bases: TGTGCCAGCAGCCCGGGGCAGATCTCCTACGAGCAGTACTTC. It encodes CASSPGQISYEQYF.

V usage is TRBV6-1 and J usage is TRBJ1-1; D is ambiguous. Trimming stripped 3 bases from V and 3 bases from J, with 14 bases between. There are 15 residues in the CDR3. Germline CDR1 MNHNS, CDR2 SASEGT. Written as DNA, the CDR3 is TGTGCCAGCAGTGATGGGCTTTTGCTTTACACTGAAGCTTTCTTT. Amino acid sequence: CASSDGLLLYTEAFF.

This clonotype was counted between two and nine times. This chain connects TRBV27 to TRBJ2-3; D ambiguous. The CDR3 consists of 14 residues. The ends were cut back, 2 bases at V and 3 bases at J, with 9 bases in the middle. Germline CDR1 MNHEY, CDR2 SMNVEV (reference sequence). This CDR3 reads CASSLGLRTDTQYF. In DNA, the CDR3 is TGTGCCAGCAGTTTAGGGCTCCGGACAGATACGCAGTATTTT.

This clonotype was detected many times. One junction end does not reproduce the germline sequence, and a read error may be involved. The rearrangement uses TRBV6-5 and TRBJ1-6; TRBD1 might be the D (5 bases). Germline CDR1 MNHEY, CDR2 SVGAGI. CDR3 size: 16 residues. CDR3 sequence: CASSGGVGRYISPLHF. Written as DNA, the CDR3 is TGTGCCAGCAGCGGGGGGGTCGGCCGCTATATTTCACCCCTCCACTTT.

This clonotype was counted ten times or more. This chain uses TRBV4-3 with TRBJ1-2; D gene unclear. Germline V gene sequence: CDR1 LGHNA, CDR2 YSLEER. V gave up 0 bases and J gave up 4 bases, with 9 bases separating them. CDR3 size: 14 residues. CDR3 sequence (DNA): TGCGCCAGCAGCCAAGATATTAGTCCCTATGGCTACACCTTC. It translates to CASSQDISPYGYTF.

This clonotype was seen only a few times. The rearrangement links TRBV7-2 to TRBJ2-1, with D tentatively TRBD2 (5 bases). Trimming took 3 bases from V and 6 from J, leaving 18 bases between them. Germline assignment: CDR1 SGHTA and CDR2 FQGNSA. CDR3 length equals 16 residues. The CDR3 DNA reads as TGTGCCAGCAGCTTTTCTGGTTCGTCGGCGGGCAATGAGCAGTTCTTC. Translating gives CASSFSGSSAGNEQFF. Using reference TRBV7-2 and TRBJ2-1 for the parts outside the CDR3, the full variable domain is GAGVSQSPSNKVTEKGKDVELRCDPISGHTALYWYRQSLGQGLEFLIYFQGNSAPDKSGLPSDRFSAERTGGSVSTLTIQRTQQEDSAVYLCASSFSGSSAGNEQFFGPGTRLTVL.

This clonotype was found a few times. V is TRBV4-3 and J is TRBJ1-2, with a weak D call TRBD1 (5 bases). The CDR3 consists of 15 residues. Trimming cost V 1 base and J 5 bases, with 14 bases left between them. The germline gives CDR1 LGHNA, CDR2 YSLEER. CDR3 sequence (DNA): TGCGCCAGCAGCCAAGTCGGGGCCCTCCCATATGGCTACACCTTC. Protein: CASSQVGALPYGYTF.

Ten or more counts support this clonotype. The chain couples TRBV7-9 to TRBJ1-5, with D unresolved. The germline CDR1 and CDR2 sequences are SEHNR and FQNEAQ (reference sequence). V lost 2 bases and J lost 0, with 2 bases in between. The length of the CDR3 is 13 residues. The CDR3 protein is CASSLNSNQPQHF. Here the CDR3 DNA reads TGTGCCAGCAGCTTAAATAGCAATCAGCCCCAGCATTTT.

Ten or more counts support this clonotype. V usage is TRBV4-3 and J usage is TRBJ1-1, with D perhaps matching TRBD1 (6 bases). Germline V gene lookup returns CDR1 LGHNA and CDR2 YSLEER. The CDR3 runs to 14 residues. With 2 bases removed from V and 5 bases from J, the gap between germline ends came to 12 bases. The CDR3 protein is CASSQLQGMTEAFF. DNA for the CDR3: TGCGCCAGCAGCCAACTACAGGGAATGACTGAAGCTTTCTTT.

This clonotype was counted a few times. The V and J genes are TRBV7-2 and TRBJ2-2; a weak D match, TRBD2 (6 bases). CDR3 length: 16 residues. V dropped 5 bases and J dropped 3 bases, with 16 bases sitting between them. Germline CDR1 is SGHTA and CDR2 is FQGNSA. CDR3 region: CASSPLGTYHTGELFF. CDR3 bases: TGTGCCAGCAGCCCCCTTGGGACTTATCACACCGGGGAGCTGTTTTTT.

This clonotype was seen at least ten times. The J gene is TRBJ2-5, the V gene TRBV12-3 or TRBV12-4; D assignment may be TRBD1 or TRBD2 (6 bases each). This CDR3 region has 16 residues. Trimming took off 2 bases at V and 4 bases at J, with 17 bases between the two ends. In DNA, the CDR3 is TGTGCCAGCAGTTTAAGCGCTGGGGGGCTGGTAGAGACCCAGTACTTC. It specifies CASSLSAGGLVETQYF.

This clonotype was counted a single time. This may stem from a read error, because a much larger clone lies one nucleotide away. This chain connects TRBV12-3 or TRBV12-4 to TRBJ1-5; 9 bases fit TRBD1. The CDR3 length is 15 residues. This CDR3 reads CTSSWGQGSNQPQHF. The CDR3 nucleotides read TGTACCAGCAGTTGGGGACAGGGAAGCAATCAGCCCCAGCATTTT.

This clonotype has ten or more counts. The gene calls are TRBV18 and TRBJ1-1; TRBD1 agrees at 8 bases. Unmatched junction bases numbered 5, after V lost 0 bases and J lost 5 bases. From germline, CDR1 is KGHSH and CDR2 LQKENI. This CDR3 region has 15 residues. The CDR3 is CASSPPQTGETEAFF. DNA of the CDR3: TGTGCCAGCTCACCACCCCAGACAGGGGAGACTGAAGCTTTCTTT.

The sample holds a few counts of this clonotype. This rearrangement joins TRBV12-5 to TRBJ1-5, with TRBD1 as a possible D gene (5 bases). The CDR3 extends over 12 amino acids. Trimming left V 7 bases short and J 7 bases short, with 11 bases between. CDR1 is LGHNT, CDR2 FRNRAP, per germline. Here the CDR3 DNA reads TGTGCTAGTGATGGGGGGGACCAGCCCCAGCATTTT. It is translated as CASDGGDQPQHF.

This clonotype was observed a handful of times. The chain joins TRBV7-2 to TRBJ2-3; TRBD2 aligns across 7 bases. The junction had 7 bases not matched to a gene; V was cut back by 3 bases and J by 4 bases. This CDR3 has 15 residues. In germline, CDR1 is SGHTA, CDR2 FQGNSA. The CDR3 reads CASSFRWGGSDTQYF. DNA for the CDR3: TGTGCCAGCAGCTTTAGGTGGGGGGGGTCAGATACGCAGTATTTT.

This clonotype was seen at least ten times. The chain joins TRBV6-5 to TRBJ1-2, with a tentative D call TRBD1 (6 bases). The germline V gene has CDR1 MNHEY and CDR2 SVGAGI. CDR3 size: 14 residues. V was pared by 0 bases and J by 5 bases, with 10 bases between. CDR3 amino acids: CASSYSGGLYGYTF. CDR3 sequence (DNA): TGTGCCAGCAGTTACTCAGGGGGTCTGTATGGCTACACCTTC.

Only a few counts were recorded for this clonotype. The gene calls are TRBV20-1 and TRBJ2-1; D remains ambiguous. Per germline, CDR1 DFQATT and CDR2 SNEGSKA (reference sequence). This CDR3 spans 14 amino acids. Trimming pared 0 bases from V and 8 bases from J, leaving 14 bases between. The CDR3 loop is CSARDPRAEDEQFF. The CDR3 DNA follows: TGCAGTGCTAGAGATCCCCGGGCCGAGGATGAGCAGTTCTTC.

CDR3 loop: CASSSGLAGVSEQFF. Here the CDR3 DNA reads TGCGCCAGCAGCTCCGGACTAGCGGGGGTGAGTGAGCAGTTCTTC. The rearrangement uses TRBV5-1 and TRBJ2-1; TRBD2 aligns across 13 bases. Germline loops: CDR1 SGHRS, CDR2 YFSETQ. Trimming removed 3 bases from V and 9 bases from J; junction bases left unmatched: 6. CDR3 length: 15 amino acids.

The V call is TRBV28, the J call TRBJ1-1, with no clear D. The V gene lost 2 bases and the J gene lost 4 bases, with 8 bases spanning the gap. Germline V lookup: CDR1 MDHEN, CDR2 SYDVKM. The length of the CDR3 is 13 residues. This chain's CDR3 is CASSLISLTEAFF. The CDR3 DNA sequence: TGTGCCAGCAGTTTAATCTCCCTCACTGAAGCTTTCTTT. The full variable domain, its missing parts supplied by reference TRBV28 and TRBJ1-1, is DVKVTQSSRYLVKRTGEKVFLECVQDMDHENMFWYRQDPGLGLRLIYFSYDVKMKEKGDIPEGYSVSREKKERFSLILESASTNQTSMYLCASSLISLTEAFFGQGTRLTVV.

This clonotype was seen a handful of times. A much larger clone lies one base from this, so it may be a read error. The chain uses TRBV11-2 and TRBJ2-3; no definite D call. The CDR3 covers 18 residues. Trimming removed 0 bases from V and 2 bases from J, with 18 bases in between. From germline, CDR1 is SGHAT and CDR2 FQNNGV. CDR3 loop: CASSLESVWAVVTDTQYF. The CDR3 region has the DNA TGTGCCAGCAGCTTAGAATCGGTATGGGCAGTCGTCACAGATACGCAGTATTTT.

This clonotype was observed many times. The V gene is TRBV5-1, the J gene TRBJ1-1; no firm D call. Trimming pared 0 bases from V and 5 bases from J, leaving 8 bases between. CDR3 length: 13 amino acids. Germline assignment: CDR1 SGHRS and CDR2 YFSETQ. This CDR3 is CASSLAYGTEAFF. The CDR3 DNA reads as TGCGCCAGCAGCTTGGCCTACGGGACTGAAGCTTTCTTT.

This clonotype has a count of ten or more. The CDR3 coding sequence is TGTGCCACCAGCTACAGGCCGGGTCAGCCCCAGCATTTT. It codes for CATSYRPGQPQHF. The chain uses TRBV15 and TRBJ1-5, with TRBD1 as a possible D gene (5 bases). Trimming left V 5 bases short and J 6 bases short, with 11 bases between. This CDR3 spans 13 amino acids. Germline CDR1 LNHNV, CDR2 YYDKDF (reference sequence). The full variable domain, its missing parts supplied by reference TRBV15 and TRBJ1-5, is DAMVIQNPRYQVTQFGKPVTLSCSQTLNHNVMYWYQQKSSQAPKLLFHYYDKDFNNEADTPDNFQSRRPNTSFCFLDIRSPGLGDTAMYLCATSYRPGQPQHFGDGTRLSIL.

This clonotype was seen repeatedly, ten times or more. V usage is TRBV6-5 and J usage is TRBJ1-3; the D gene is possibly TRBD1 (5 bases). V lost 2 bases and J lost 4, with 12 bases in between. This CDR3 comprises 15 residues. In germline, CDR1 is MNHEY, CDR2 SVGAGI. In DNA, the CDR3 is TGTGCCAGCAGTTACAAAGGGGCGTCGGGAAACACCATATATTTT. Translation gives CASSYKGASGNTIYF.

This rearrangement joins TRBV7-6 to TRBJ2-3, with 8 bases identical to TRBD2. CDR1 is SGHVS and CDR2 is FNYEAQ in the germline V gene. The CDR3 consists of 14 residues. V lost 4 bases to trimming and J lost 4 bases; unmatched junction nucleotides: 4. The CDR3 loop is CASSWSGGADTQYF. Written as DNA, the CDR3 is TGTGCCAGCAGCTGGAGCGGGGGCGCAGATACGCAGTATTTT.

This clonotype was seen repeatedly, ten times or more. This rearrangement joins TRBV27 to TRBJ1-2; D possibly corresponds to TRBD1 (6 bases). Trimming shortened V by 8 bases and J by 1 base, and 14 bases separated the two germline ends. CDR3 length equals 14 residues. Per germline, CDR1 MNHEY and CDR2 SMNVEV (reference sequence). CDR3 bases: TGTGCCAGCTCTAGAAGGGGGGGTAACTATGGCTACACCTTC. Translated, it gives CASSRRGGNYGYTF.

V and J are TRBV7-8 and TRBJ1-6; no clear D. This CDR3 contains 18 residues. The germline gives CDR1 SGHVS, CDR2 FQNEAQ. Trimming removed 2 bases at V and 8 bases at J, with 22 bases between. CDR3 protein: CASSLPPALSGGHSPLHF. CDR3 nucleotides: TGTGCCAGCAGCTTACCACCTGCCCTATCCGGCGGGCATTCACCCCTCCACTTT.